The rows below give T cell receptor beta chains drawn from one sample of a study of cytomegalovirus exposure and HLA in healthy donors. Assay used: immunoSEQ multiplex PCR; TCRdb lists only in-frame clones, some missing. The sample holds some 180,000 clones; 82% are singletons and the top ten take over 1.5%. The sample taken for sequencing was PBMCs. These receptor sequences come from a man aged 35-49 years in good health and CMV-seronegative. Both conserved end residues are part of each CDR3.

J gene,V gene,CDR3 length,CDR3 protein
TRBJ1-2,TRBV5-6,12,CASSEASYGYTF
TRBJ2-1,TRBV5-1,19,CASSLVPPSGRLGSNEQFF
TRBJ2-3,TRBV28,21,CASSLIAGVLLGGRYTDTQYF
TRBJ2-6,TRBV4-3,17,CASSHTQGAGGANVLTF
TRBJ2-1,TRBV2,15,CASNLAGGRGDEQFF
TRBJ1-5,TRBV28,15,CASSSTAGTNQPQHF
TRBJ1-1,TRBV10-3,14,CAISGQGMNTEAFF
TRBJ2-7,TRBV27,14,CASSWGTGEDEQYF
TRBJ2-5,TRBV29-1,12,CSAREYQETQYF
TRBJ1-1,TRBV7-9,16,CASSYTQGATNTEAFF
TRBJ1-1,TRBV5-1,14,CASSLGGMNTEAFF
TRBJ2-1,TRBV19,14,CATIAGGIHNEQFF
TRBJ2-1,TRBV11-2,13,CASSLGLAYEQFF
TRBJ1-5,TRBV7-6,15,CASSLAAGNNQPQHF
TRBJ2-7,TRBV6-5,13,CASSYRESYEQYF
TRBJ1-4,TRBV2,14,CASSGDSGNEKLFF
TRBJ1-4,TRBV15,18,CATSRVLGQGATNEKLFF
TRBJ2-4,TRBV5-1,17,CASSLRLAGGERAIQYF
TRBJ1-1,TRBV19,12,CASSMPGTEAFF
TRBJ2-7,TRBV4-3,14,CASSQGLDSYEQYF
TRBJ2-2,TRBV10-3,15,CAISEGGTNTGELFF
TRBJ2-3,TRBV7-3,15,CASSLTYGVADTQYF
TRBJ2-4,TRBV30,14,CAWTGKGSKNIQYF
TRBJ1-1,TRBV4-1,15,CASSRSGQENTEAFF
TRBJ1-2,TRBV28,16,CASSPRTGEENYGYTF
TRBJ2-3,TRBV9,14,CASSGTQGTDTQYF
TRBJ1-6,TRBV4-3,16,CASSKDRSSYNSPLHF
TRBJ2-2,TRBV27,12,CASSKLTGELFF
TRBJ2-1,TRBV4-3,15,CASSLLTSGNIEQFF
TRBJ1-3,TRBV7-2,16,CASTSGQGRSGNTIYF
TRBJ1-3,TRBV7-9,17,CASRGFRVGSSGNTIYF
TRBJ1-4,TRBV30,15,CAWSVPDRVHEKLFF